This TCR beta chain was sequenced during a study of cytomegalovirus exposure and HLA in healthy donors. CDR1 GTSNPN and CDR2 SVGIG come from the germline V gene (reference sequence). The ends lost 2 bases at V and 4 bases at J; junction bases unmatched: 5. CDR3 size: 14 residues. The PCR was carried out with 60 Vbeta primers and 13 Jbeta primers. Authors' analysis steps: As a later analysis found, there were 70 million to 80 million unique TCR beta chains, of which some 9.9 million were shared. This table comes from immunoSEQ multiplex PCR, and its TCRdb copy is limited to in-frame clones, with some not included. V and J calls and clone size follow that table, whereas D and trimming were derived from the DNA. The repertoire holds about 190,000 clones, with roughly 78% as singletons.

The sequence was obtained from a boy between 10 and 17 years old in good health and CMV-seronegative. The sample was PBMCs. The chain joins TRBV30 to TRBJ2-5, with TRBD2 matching over 9 bases. The CDR3 loop is CAWSRLADLETQYF. In DNA, the CDR3 is TGTGCCTGGAGTAGACTAGCGGATTTAGAGACCCAGTACTTC.